The 27 T cell receptor beta chains reported below all come from one sample, sequenced in a study of long-term antiretroviral therapy in people with HIV. Sequencing relied on immunoSEQ assay v3.0, run at survey level. Produced via immunoSEQ multiplex PCR; TCRdb's table is partial and in-frame only. This repertoire shows about 18,000 clones, 91% found once; its top ten account for approximately 10%. The specimen comprised unsorted PBMCs, sampled 3 years after starting antiretroviral therapy. These receptors came from a man over 45 with HIV.

The V gene is TRBV29-1, the J gene TRBJ1-4; D remains ambiguous. V was trimmed by 4 bases and J by 7 bases, leaving 19 bases between them. The CDR3 length is 15 residues. Germline V gene data show CDR1 as SQVTM and CDR2 as ANQGSEA. CDR3 sequence reads: CSVGTGGGRGEKLFF. DNA for the CDR3: TGCAGCGTTGGGACGGGAGGCGGGAGAGGTGAAAAACTGTTTTTT.

This clone was detected only a few times. The chain uses TRBV6-1 and TRBJ1-1; TRBD1 aligns across 7 bases. From germline, CDR1 is MNHNS and CDR2 SASEGT. The CDR3 is 13 amino acids. V gave up 4 bases and J gave up 2 bases; unmatched junction bases: 1. The CDR3 nucleotides read TGTGCCAGCAGTGGACAGGGAAACACTGAAGCTTTCTTT. Translated, it gives CASSGQGNTEAFF.

V is TRBV30 and J is TRBJ2-7; D is perhaps TRBD1 or TRBD2 (5 bases each). Germline lookup yields CDR1 GTSNPN and CDR2 SVGIG (reference sequence). V lost 0 bases to trimming and J lost 6 bases, with 6 bases between them. This CDR3 has 11 residues. The chain's CDR3 is CAWSVGVEQYF. The CDR3 bases are TGTGCCTGGAGTGTGGGGGTCGAGCAGTACTTC.

The chain couples TRBV7-8 to TRBJ1-2, with TRBD1 matching 9 bases. After removal of 6 bases from V and 3 bases from J, the junction contained 8 bases not matched to a gene. The CDR3 runs to 15 residues. The germline CDR1 and CDR2 sequences are SGHVS and FQNEAQ. CDR3 protein: CASRPGTGFDYGYTF. For the CDR3, the DNA is TGTGCCAGCAGACCCGGGACAGGGTTCGACTATGGCTACACCTTC.

The CDR3 sequence is CASSYGQEKLFF. The CDR3 bases are TGTGCCAGCAGTTACGGTCAGGAGAAACTGTTTTTT. The rearrangement links TRBV6-6 to TRBJ1-4; D call uncertain. V was shortened by 2 bases and J by 11 bases, with 9 bases between the two germline ends. CDR3 length equals 12 residues. Germline CDR1 and CDR2: MNHNY and SVGAGI (reference sequence).

V gene TRBV5-5 combines with J gene TRBJ1-6; 7 bases match TRBD1. Unmatched junction bases numbered 5, after V lost 1 base and J lost 7 bases. The CDR3 covers 15 residues. Looked up from germline, CDR1 is SGHKS and CDR2 is YYEKEE (reference sequence). The CDR3 nucleotides are TGTGCCAGCAGCTTGACAGGGGCGGAGAATTCACCCCTCCACTTT. This sequence encodes CASSLTGAENSPLHF. Variable domain in full (rest from reference TRBV5-5 and TRBJ1-6): DAGVTQSPTHLIKTRGQQVTLRCSPISGHKSVSWYQQVLGQGPQFIFQYYEKEERGRGNFPDRFSARQFPNYSSELNVNALLLGDSALYLCASSLTGAENSPLHFGNGTRLTVT.

The chain couples TRBV5-6 to TRBJ2-7, with 8 bases identical to TRBD2. This CDR3 contains 19 residues. In germline, CDR1 is SGHDT, CDR2 YYEEEE. The junction had 16 bases not matched to a gene; V was cut back by 0 bases and J by 2 bases. The CDR3 coding sequence is TGTGCCAGCAGCTTGGCCCCTATACTGGGGGCGGGGGGCGCCTACGAGCAGTACTTC. Translating gives CASSLAPILGAGGAYEQYF.

The sample holds a few counts of this clone. V and J are TRBV9 and TRBJ2-7; TRBD1 is a possible D gene (5 bases). The CDR3 sequence is 16 residues long. V was shortened by 3 bases and J by 2 bases, with 18 bases between the two germline ends. Germline V CDR1 and CDR2: SGDLS, YYNGEE. This chain's CDR3 is CASSAQGRESPYEQYF. CDR3 nucleotide sequence: TGTGCCAGCAGCGCCCAGGGCAGGGAATCACCCTACGAGCAGTACTTC.

The chain recombines TRBV5-8 with TRBJ1-2; 8 bases align to TRBD1. Losses at the gene ends were 2 bases for V and 0 bases for J; bases not matched to a gene: 12. Germline CDR1 reads SGHTS; CDR2 reads YDEGEE. CDR3 length equals 18 residues. In nucleotides, the CDR3 is TGTGCCAGCAGCTTTAATGGCGGACAGGGATCCCCTAACTATGGCTACACCTTC. It codes for CASSFNGGQGSPNYGYTF.

This clone was seen a single time. The chain links TRBV4-3 to TRBJ2-1; 14 bases fit TRBD2. CDR1 LGHNA and CDR2 YSLEER come from the germline V gene. This CDR3 contains 15 residues. V trimming: 6 bases; J trimming: 10 bases; junction bases outside the gene matches: 8. The CDR3 sequence is CASRATSGGAEEQFF. For the CDR3, the DNA is TGCGCCAGCAGGGCGACTAGCGGGGGGGCCGAGGAGCAGTTCTTC.

The rearrangement links TRBV4-2 to TRBJ2-7; 13 bases agree with TRBD2. The germline V gene encodes CDR1 LGHNA and CDR2 YNFKEQ. This CDR3 is 17 amino acids long. The V segment lost 4 bases and the J segment 4 bases; nucleotides outside the gene matches: 10. In DNA, the CDR3 is TGTGCCAGCAGCCCAACTAGCGGGGGGGCCACGACATACGAGCAGTACTTC. Its protein is CASSPTSGGATTYEQYF.

The rearrangement uses TRBV10-2 and TRBJ2-7; TRBD1 matches 9 bases. CDR1 is WSHSY, CDR2 SAAADI, per germline. Trimming at V came to 7 bases and at J to 6 bases, leaving 4 bases not matched to a gene. There are 12 residues in the CDR3. The CDR3 loop reads CASKQTGGEQYF. The CDR3 nucleotides read TGCGCCAGCAAACAGACAGGGGGCGAGCAGTACTTC.

The rearrangement links TRBV4-3 to TRBJ2-3; 13 bases line up with TRBD2. The V segment lost 4 bases and the J segment 5 bases; nucleotides outside the gene matches: 6. Looked up from germline, CDR1 is LGHNA and CDR2 is YSLEER. The CDR3 spans 16 residues. Written as DNA, the CDR3 is TGCGCCAGCAGCCGGACTAGCGGGGGTGCGGGAGATACGCAGTATTTT. Protein: CASSRTSGGAGDTQYF.

This clone was seen just once. The chain uses TRBV30 and TRBJ2-7, with 14 bases aligning to TRBD2. CDR3 length: 13 residues. Germline V gene data show CDR1 as GTSNPN and CDR2 as SVGIG (reference sequence). The trim removed 5 bases at V and 11 bases at J, leaving 8 bases unmatched. This CDR3 reads CAWGTSGGGGKYF. CDR3 DNA: TGTGCCTGGGGGACTAGCGGGGGAGGAGGCAAGTACTTC.

This clone was seen once. The genes are TRBV2 and TRBJ1-5; D gene unclear. The germline V and J ends were trimmed by 4 bases and 7 bases, with 14 bases remaining between them. There are 14 residues in the CDR3. The germline V gene encodes CDR1 SNHLY and CDR2 FYNNEI. CDR3 region: CASSVPITGQPQHF. The DNA of the CDR3 is TGTGCCAGCAGTGTACCCATTACTGGCCAGCCCCAGCATTTT.

This chain uses TRBV10-3 with TRBJ1-6, with a tentative D call TRBD1 (5 bases). The CDR3 runs 12 residues. CDR1 and CDR2 from the germline V gene are ENHRY and SYGVKD. Trimming pared 7 bases from V and 4 bases from J, leaving 5 bases between. The CDR3 coding sequence is TGTGCCATCAAGGGGTATAATTCACCCCTCCACTTT. Its translation: CAIKGYNSPLHF.

This chain uses TRBV7-3 with TRBJ2-5; D gene unclear. V lost 5 bases to trimming and J lost 4 bases, with 11 bases between them. The CDR3 length is 13 residues. Germline V CDR1 and CDR2: SGHTA, FQGTGA. For the CDR3, the DNA is TGTGCCAGCAGCCCCAATAGAGGAGAGACCCAGTACTTC. Amino acid sequence: CASSPNRGETQYF. Using reference TRBV7-3 and TRBJ2-5 for the parts outside the CDR3, the full variable domain is GAGVSQTPSNKVTEKGKYVELRCDPISGHTALYWYRQSLGQGPEFLIYFQGTGAADDSGLPNDRFFAVRPEGSVSTLKIQRTERGDSAVYLCASSPNRGETQYFGPGTRLLVL.

The J gene is TRBJ2-2, the V gene TRBV7-2; 8 positions match TRBD1. CDR1 and CDR2 from the germline V gene are SGHTA and FQGNSA. The CDR3 is 15 residues long. With 1 base clipped from V and 7 bases from J, the junction kept 5 bases outside the gene matches. CDR3 residues: CASSLVRGPHGELFF. The CDR3 nucleotides are TGTGCCAGCAGCTTAGTCAGGGGGCCCCACGGGGAGCTGTTTTTT.

The chain combines TRBV7-9 with TRBJ2-3, with 8 bases matching TRBD2. The length of the CDR3 is 16 residues. Germline trimming cut 5 bases from V and 0 bases from J; bases unmatched to any gene: 7. The germline gives CDR1 SEHNR, CDR2 FQNEAQ (reference sequence). The DNA for the CDR3 is TGTGCCAGCAGCACGCCTAGCGGGTCTAGCACAGATACGCAGTATTTT. The encoded protein is CASSTPSGSSTDTQYF.

The V gene is TRBV20-1, the J gene TRBJ1-3; a possible D gene is TRBD1 (5 bases). This CDR3 comprises 11 residues. In germline, CDR1 is DFQATT, CDR2 SNEGSKA (reference sequence). V was clipped by 7 bases and J by 4 bases, with 8 bases between them. The CDR3, as DNA: TGCAGTGTCGGGACGGGAAACACCATATATTTT. It specifies CSVGTGNTIYF.

This chain connects TRBV4-3 to TRBJ1-5; 8 nucleotides agree with TRBD1. V lost 0 bases to trimming and J lost 7 bases; unmatched junction nucleotides: 2. The V gene's germline CDR1 is LGHNA and CDR2 YSLEER. This CDR3 is built from 14 residues. The CDR3 here is CASSQDRGPQPQHF. In DNA form, the CDR3 reads TGCGCCAGCAGCCAAGACAGGGGGCCCCAGCCCCAGCATTTT.

This clone was seen only once. This chain connects TRBV18 to TRBJ2-7, with TRBD1 identical over 9 bases. The germline gives CDR1 KGHSH, CDR2 LQKENI. Trimming cost V 3 bases and J 6 bases; bases outside gene matches: 3. This CDR3 comprises 13 residues. CDR3 region: CASSPGQGFEQYF. CDR3 DNA sequence: TGTGCCAGCTCACCTGGACAGGGGTTCGAGCAGTACTTC.

The CDR3 loop is CASSRDSQGTQYF. The CDR3 DNA reads as TGTGCCAGCAGTCGGGACTCCCAGGGCACGCAGTATTTT. The chain combines TRBV6-1 with TRBJ2-3, with a tentative D call TRBD2 (6 bases). The V gene's germline CDR1 is MNHNS and CDR2 SASEGT. This CDR3 has 13 residues. V lost 5 bases to trimming and J lost 9 bases, with 15 bases between them.

This clone turned up a few times. The chain is built from TRBV6-1 and TRBJ1-2; D is unclear. V was cut by 2 bases and J by 6 bases, with 16 bases left in between. This CDR3 spans 15 amino acids. Germline CDR1 reads MNHNS; CDR2 reads SASEGT. The CDR3 region has the DNA TGTGCCAGCAGTGAAAACAACCGCCATGGGAATGGCTACACCTTC. It translates to CASSENNRHGNGYTF.

The chain uses TRBV13 and TRBJ1-6; 7 nucleotides align to TRBD1. This CDR3 comprises 17 residues. V lost 6 bases and J lost 0; bases outside the gene matches: 8. Germline lookup yields CDR1 PRHDT and CDR2 FYEKMQ (reference sequence). CDR3 region: CASRLRQGGSYNSPLHF. The CDR3 coding sequence is TGTGCCAGCAGACTTCGACAGGGCGGCTCCTATAATTCACCCCTCCACTTT.

V usage is TRBV29-1 and J usage is TRBJ1-3, with D possibly being TRBD1 (6 bases). The CDR3 runs to 13 residues. CDR1 is SQVTM, CDR2 ANQGSEA, per germline. Trimming pared 3 bases from V and 7 bases from J, leaving 13 bases between. Here the CDR3 DNA reads TGCAGCGTTGACGGGGGCTTAGGGAACACCATATATTTT. It codes for CSVDGGLGNTIYF.

The chain employs TRBV30 and TRBJ2-1; unclear D gene. V lost 5 bases to trimming and J lost 3 bases, with 11 bases between them. The CDR3 runs to 13 residues. Germline values: CDR1 GTSNPN, CDR2 SVGIG (reference sequence). CDR3 in DNA: TGTGCCTGGGCCCTCGGGTTCTACAATGAGCAGTTCTTC. Translated: CAWALGFYNEQFF.